The sequence of this TCR beta chain was determined in a study of T cell changes during pregnancy in multiple sclerosis. V was pared by 1 base and J by 4 bases, with 4 bases of the junction left unmatched. The CDR3 totals 16 residues. Germline assignment: CDR1 LNHDA and CDR2 SQIVND (reference sequence). Sequenced by immunoSEQ multiplex PCR; TCRdb stores in-frame clones only, minus some. Counted here are tens of thousands of clones, more than 80% occurring once; the ten biggest clones make up about 1%. Sequencing was performed on peripheral blood, taken in the third trimester of pregnancy. The J gene is TRBJ2-7, the V gene TRBV19; 13 bases are shared with TRBD2. The TCR originated in a female donor with multiple sclerosis, enrolled in a pregnancy study. CDR3 bases: TGTGCCAGTAGTATAGTCCTGACTAGCGGGAGGTACGAGCAGTACTTC. Translating it yields CASSIVLTSGRYEQYF. Together with reference TRBV19 and TRBJ2-7, the CDR3 gives the full variable domain: DGGITQSPKYLFRKEGQNVTLSCEQNLNHDAMYWYRQDPGQGLRLIYYSQIVNDFQKGDIAEGYSVSREKKESFPLTVTSAQKNPTAFYLCASSIVLTSGRYEQYFGPGTRLTVT.